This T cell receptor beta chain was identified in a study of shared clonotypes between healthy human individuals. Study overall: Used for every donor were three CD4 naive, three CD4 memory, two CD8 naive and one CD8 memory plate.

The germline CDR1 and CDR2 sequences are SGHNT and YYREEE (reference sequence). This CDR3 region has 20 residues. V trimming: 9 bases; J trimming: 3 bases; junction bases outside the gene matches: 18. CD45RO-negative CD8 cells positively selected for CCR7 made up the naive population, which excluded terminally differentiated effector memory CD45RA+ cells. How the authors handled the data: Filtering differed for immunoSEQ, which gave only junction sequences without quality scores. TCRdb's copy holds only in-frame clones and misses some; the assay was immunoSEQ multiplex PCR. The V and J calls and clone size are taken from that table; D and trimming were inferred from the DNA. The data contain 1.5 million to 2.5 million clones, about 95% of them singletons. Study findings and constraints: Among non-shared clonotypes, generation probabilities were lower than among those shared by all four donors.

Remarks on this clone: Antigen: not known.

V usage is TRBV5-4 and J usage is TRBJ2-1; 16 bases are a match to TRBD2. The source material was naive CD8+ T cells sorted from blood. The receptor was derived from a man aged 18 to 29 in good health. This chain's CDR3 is CAIKGSGTSGRDIGYNEQFF. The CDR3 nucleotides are TGTGCCATCAAGGGTTCCGGGACTAGCGGGAGGGATATCGGCTACAATGAGCAGTTCTTC.